This is a list of T cell receptor beta chains from one sample in a study of Ad26.COV2.S vaccination and SARS-CoV-2 variants. Sequenced by immunoSEQ multiplex PCR; TCRdb stores in-frame clones only, minus some. The sample contains 350,000 to 450,000 clones, around 83% of which appear only once. Specimen: peripheral blood, collected in a trial of Ad26.COV2.S vaccine versus placebo. All receptors derive from a person aged 18-65 years who received the Ad26.COV2.S COVID-19 vaccine or a placebo. Each CDR3 is given with its conserved first and last residue. Each record gives: CDR3 DNA, CDR3 protein, clone size, J gene, V gene, D gene, CDR3 length. D genes are given only for firm matches. Clone size appears in some rows only: once, few, many, or a class for an expanded clone.

cdr3_nt: TGTGCCAGCAGTGCTCAGGGCTTTGAAGCTTTCTTT
cdr3_aa: CASSAQGFEAFF
clone_size: .
j_call: TRBJ1-1
v_call: TRBV25-1
d_call: .
cdr3_length: 12

cdr3_nt: TGCGCCAGCAGCTTAGGTGGAAACACCGGGGAGCTGTTTTTT
cdr3_aa: CASSLGGNTGELFF
clone_size: many
j_call: TRBJ2-2
v_call: TRBV5-1
d_call: .
cdr3_length: 14

cdr3_nt: TGTGCCAGCAGTTTATCGGGGGGACCCGGCTACACCTTC
cdr3_aa: CASSLSGGPGYTF
clone_size: .
j_call: TRBJ1-2
v_call: TRBV27
d_call: .
cdr3_length: 13

cdr3_nt: TGCAGCGTGCCCACCCAGGCAGGAACGAACACTGAAGCTTTCTTT
cdr3_aa: CSVPTQAGTNTEAFF
clone_size: .
j_call: TRBJ1-1
v_call: TRBV29-1
d_call: .
cdr3_length: 15

cdr3_nt: TGTGCCAGTAGTATCCGAGTCGGTGCCTCCTACGAGCAGTACTTC
cdr3_aa: CASSIRVGASYEQYF
clone_size: once
j_call: TRBJ2-7
v_call: TRBV19
d_call: .
cdr3_length: 15

cdr3_nt: TGTGCCAGCAGCTTAGCGCGGGCAACCCAAGAGACCCAGTACTTC
cdr3_aa: CASSLARATQETQYF
clone_size: once
j_call: TRBJ2-5
v_call: TRBV7-2
d_call: .
cdr3_length: 15

cdr3_nt: TGTGCCACTCAAAACCGCGGGGTAAGAGAGACCCAGTACTTC
cdr3_aa: CATQNRGVRETQYF
clone_size: .
j_call: TRBJ2-5
v_call: TRBV19
d_call: .
cdr3_length: 14

cdr3_nt: TGTGCCAGCAGCCGTCTAAGCGTAGTTGAGCAGTTCTTC
cdr3_aa: CASSRLSVVEQFF
clone_size: .
j_call: TRBJ2-1
v_call: TRBV14
d_call: .
cdr3_length: 13

cdr3_nt: TGTGCCAGCAGTGAAGGGGGGGGATATAACTACGAGCAGTACTTC
cdr3_aa: CASSEGGGYNYEQYF
clone_size: many
j_call: TRBJ2-7
v_call: TRBV6-1
d_call: TRBD2
cdr3_length: 15

cdr3_nt: TGCGCCAGCAGTCGGCAGGTCCAAGAGACCCAGTACTTC
cdr3_aa: CASSRQVQETQYF
clone_size: once
j_call: TRBJ2-5
v_call: TRBV23-1
d_call: .
cdr3_length: 13

cdr3_nt: TGTGCCAGCAGCCAGATAAAGACAGGACCCTCTGGAAACACCATATATTTT
cdr3_aa: CASSQIKTGPSGNTIYF
clone_size: .
j_call: TRBJ1-3
v_call: TRBV14
d_call: .
cdr3_length: 17

cdr3_nt: TGTGCCAGCAGTTTACGCGGCAGCGGGAGCGGCGGGGAGCTGTTTTTT
cdr3_aa: CASSLRGSGSGGELFF
clone_size: .
j_call: TRBJ2-2
v_call: TRBV27
d_call: TRBD2
cdr3_length: 16

cdr3_nt: TGTGCCAGCAGCAATCCAGCGAGCTCCTACGAGCAGTACTTC
cdr3_aa: CASSNPASSYEQYF
clone_size: few
j_call: TRBJ2-7
v_call: TRBV9
d_call: .
cdr3_length: 14

cdr3_nt: TGTGCCAGCAGGAACCGGGACAGGGCCCATGGCTACACCTTC
cdr3_aa: CASRNRDRAHGYTF
clone_size: .
j_call: TRBJ1-2
v_call: TRBV6-5
d_call: TRBD1
cdr3_length: 14

cdr3_nt: TGTGCCAGCAGGGAAGCAGAACGGATCTACGAGCAGTACTTC
cdr3_aa: CASREAERIYEQYF
clone_size: .
j_call: TRBJ2-7
v_call: TRBV2
d_call: .
cdr3_length: 14

cdr3_nt: TGCAGCGTGAGGCCGGGACAGGCCTCGGATACGCAGTATTTT
cdr3_aa: CSVRPGQASDTQYF
clone_size: .
j_call: TRBJ2-3
v_call: TRBV29-1
d_call: TRBD1
cdr3_length: 14

cdr3_nt: TGTGCCAGCAGTTTGGAGCCAAATGAAAAACTGTTTTTT
cdr3_aa: CASSLEPNEKLFF
clone_size: once
j_call: TRBJ1-4
v_call: TRBV27
d_call: .
cdr3_length: 13